The 27 T cell receptor beta chains below come from one sample, sequenced in a study of blood T cell repertoires in COVID-19. Assay: immunoSEQ multiplex PCR; the TCRdb copy retains only in-frame clones and omits some. The table lists roughly 300,000 clones, about 85% of them singletons. The material sequenced was PBMCs or T cells enriched from blood (not recorded which). Source of these receptors: a woman aged 45 to 65 who had recovered from COVID-19.

The rearrangement links TRBV18 to TRBJ2-1, with 9 bases aligning to TRBD2. The trim removed 1 base at V and 5 bases at J, leaving 6 bases unmatched. CDR1 KGHSH and CDR2 LQKENI come from the germline V gene. This CDR3 has 16 amino acids. The CDR3 DNA reads TGTGCCAGCTCACCACGGTCTAGCGGGAACCACAATGAGCAGTTCTTC. It is translated as CASSPRSSGNHNEQFF.

The chain employs TRBV29-1 and TRBJ2-3; D remains unclear. The CDR3 is 13 residues long. Per germline, CDR1 SQVTM and CDR2 ANQGSEA. V gave up 7 bases and J gave up 5 bases, with 16 bases separating them. The CDR3 coding sequence is TGCAGCGGGGCGCCATCCCACGGAGATACGCAGTATTTT. Amino acids: CSGAPSHGDTQYF.

The chain couples TRBV19 to TRBJ1-3; no clear D gene. Germline V gene sequence: CDR1 LNHDA, CDR2 SQIVND (reference sequence). The ends were cut back, 5 bases at V and 0 bases at J, with 17 bases in the middle. CDR3 length: 17 residues. The CDR3, as DNA: TGTGCCAGTAGTGCCTACTTGGGCAGCCTCTCTGGAAACACCATATATTTT. Amino acids: CASSAYLGSLSGNTIYF. Combining the CDR3 with reference TRBV19 and TRBJ1-3 gives the whole variable domain DGGITQSPKYLFRKEGQNVTLSCEQNLNHDAMYWYRQDPGQGLRLIYYSQIVNDFQKGDIAEGYSVSREKKESFPLTVTSAQKNPTAFYLCASSAYLGSLSGNTIYFGEGSWLTVV.

CDR3 sequence reads: CASSLGTGGGEQYF. In DNA form, the CDR3 reads TGTGCCAGCAGCTTAGGGACAGGGGGTGGCGAGCAGTACTTC. V is TRBV7-6 and J is TRBJ2-7, with 10 bases that match TRBD1. Germline V gene lookup returns CDR1 SGHVS and CDR2 FNYEAQ. The trim removed 1 base at V and 6 bases at J, leaving 3 bases unmatched. The length of the CDR3 is 14 residues. Combining the CDR3 with reference TRBV7-6 and TRBJ2-7 gives the whole variable domain GAGVSQSPRYKVTKRGQDVALRCDPISGHVSLYWYRQALGQGPEFLTYFNYEAQQDKSGLPNDRFSAERPEGSISTLTIQRTEQRDSAMYRCASSLGTGGGEQYFGPGTRLTVT.

This sequence joins TRBV4-2 and TRBJ2-2, with TRBD2 as a possible D gene (5 bases). The CDR3 contains 16 residues. V shed 1 base and J shed 3 bases, with 12 bases lying between them. The germline gives CDR1 LGHNA, CDR2 YNFKEQ. CDR3 residues: CASSQGTGYDTGELFF. In DNA, the CDR3 is TGTGCCAGCAGCCAAGGGACGGGGTATGACACCGGGGAGCTGTTTTTT.

J is TRBJ2-5 and V is TRBV18; 11 nucleotides align to TRBD2. The CDR3 length is 15 residues. Germline V gene sequence: CDR1 KGHSH, CDR2 LQKENI. V gave up 3 bases and J gave up 12 bases; unmatched junction bases: 12. The chain's CDR3 is CASSPPGTSGTGEYF. CDR3 DNA: TGTGCCAGCTCACCGCCCGGGACTAGCGGAACTGGGGAGTACTTC.

The chain uses TRBV3-1 (or the pseudogene TRBV3-2) and TRBJ2-7; possible D gene TRBD1, 5 bases. This CDR3 is built from 14 residues. V lost 0 bases and J lost 6, with 12 bases in between. CDR1 is LGHDT and CDR2 is YNNKEL in the germline V gene (reference sequence). This CDR3 is CASSQDKGNGEQYF. The CDR3 DNA reads as TGTGCCAGCAGCCAAGATAAGGGGAATGGCGAGCAGTACTTC.

The rearrangement uses TRBV9 and TRBJ2-6; weak D call: TRBD1 (6 bases). The V and J ends lost 0 bases and 1 base respectively, with 26 bases between them. The CDR3 spans 22 residues. The germline gives CDR1 SGDLS, CDR2 YYNGEE. The CDR3 DNA reads as TGTGCCAGCAGCGTAGCCGGATATTCGGGACAAATTATTCCATCTGGGGCCAACGTCCTGACTTTC. Its translation is CASSVAGYSGQIIPSGANVLTF.

The CDR3 coding sequence is TGTGCCAGCAGTTTACCCCTATCCCACGAGCAGTACTTC. This translates into CASSLPLSHEQYF. The chain combines TRBV28 with TRBJ2-7; D is undetermined. CDR3 size: 13 residues. The V and J ends lost 2 bases and 5 bases respectively, with 10 bases between them. Germline V gene lookup returns CDR1 MDHEN and CDR2 SYDVKM.

The chain employs TRBV3-1 (or the pseudogene TRBV3-2) and TRBJ2-1; 8 positions agree with TRBD2. V was clipped by 2 bases and J by 4 bases; unmatched bases: 1. CDR3 length: 14 residues. The V gene's germline CDR1 is LGHDT and CDR2 YNNKEL (reference sequence). The chain's CDR3 is CASSQTGGYNEQFF. The CDR3 DNA is TGTGCCAGCAGCCAAACGGGAGGGTACAATGAGCAGTTCTTC.

The gene calls are TRBV6-2 or TRBV6-3 and TRBJ1-2, with D possibly being TRBD1 (5 bases). This CDR3 region has 15 residues. V was shortened by 0 bases and J by 7 bases, with 15 bases between the two germline ends. Germline assignment: CDR1 MNHEY and CDR2 SVGEGT. The CDR3 region has the DNA TGTGCCAGCAGTTACTCGGGCAGGGTCCGGAGTGGCTACACCTTC. Translated, it gives CASSYSGRVRSGYTF.

This chain joins TRBV9 and TRBJ1-1, with D unresolved. The CDR3 is made up of 14 amino acids. Trimming cost V 0 bases and J 1 base, with 7 bases left between them. Germline lookup yields CDR1 SGDLS and CDR2 YYNGEE. The CDR3 sequence: CASSVGSGNTEAFF. CDR3 in DNA: TGTGCCAGCAGCGTAGGATCGGGGAACACTGAAGCTTTCTTT. Full variable domain (missing parts from reference TRBV9 and TRBJ1-1): DSGVTQTPKHLITATGQRVTLRCSPRSGDLSVYWYQQSLDQGLQFLIQYYNGEERAKGNILERFSAQQFPDLHSELNLSSLELGDSALYFCASSVGSGNTEAFFGQGTRLTVV.

The V gene is TRBV4-2, the J gene TRBJ1-1; D might be TRBD1 (6 bases). Trimming cost V 3 bases and J 4 bases, with 12 bases left between them. The CDR3 has 14 residues. Germline V gene data show CDR1 as LGHNA and CDR2 as YNFKEQ. The CDR3 nucleotides are TGTGCCAGCAGCCACCAACAGGGCGGCACTGAAGCTTTCTTT. Amino acids: CASSHQQGGTEAFF.

The chain has TRBV2 and TRBJ2-3; 12 positions agree with TRBD2. The CDR3 totals 19 residues. The germline V gene encodes CDR1 SNHLY and CDR2 FYNNEI. Germline trimming cut 5 bases from V and 0 bases from J; bases unmatched to any gene: 12. For the CDR3, the DNA is TGTGCCAGCAGTAGGGCTAGCGGGAGGGCTTTATCTAGCACAGATACGCAGTATTTT. Translating gives CASSRASGRALSSTDTQYF.

The J gene is TRBJ1-2, the V gene TRBV18; 7 bases match TRBD1. V lost 3 bases to trimming and J lost 8 bases; unmatched junction nucleotides: 9. This CDR3 spans 14 amino acids. Germline CDR1 reads KGHSH; CDR2 reads LQKENI. Written as DNA, the CDR3 is TGTGCCAGCTCACCTAGGGACAGTTCTGGGGGCTACACCTTC. The encoded protein is CASSPRDSSGGYTF.

This sequence joins TRBV25-1 and TRBJ1-2; D gene ambiguous. V was trimmed by 3 bases and J by 4 bases, leaving 12 bases between them. This CDR3 has 14 amino acids. Germline V CDR1 and CDR2: MGHDK, SYGVNS. The CDR3 sequence: CASSDLGGIYGYTF. The CDR3 DNA reads as TGTGCCAGCAGTGATCTGGGCGGGATCTATGGCTACACCTTC.

V is TRBV5-6 and J is TRBJ2-7, with TRBD1 as a possible D gene (6 bases). In germline, CDR1 is SGHDT, CDR2 YYEEEE. The CDR3 is 13 residues long. V gave up 0 bases and J gave up 6 bases, with 10 bases separating them. The CDR3 DNA reads TGTGCCAGCAGCTTGGACAGGGCGCTCGAGCAGTACTTC. Its protein product is CASSLDRALEQYF.

The J gene is TRBJ1-1, the V gene TRBV2, with TRBD1 as a possible D gene (6 bases). The ends were cut back, 4 bases at V and 0 bases at J, with 15 bases in the middle. This CDR3 region has 16 residues. CDR1 and CDR2 (germline): SNHLY, FYNNEI. CDR3 coding DNA: TGTGCCAGCAGTGCTAGCAGGGGCCTTTTGAACACTGAAGCTTTCTTT. This gives the protein CASSASRGLLNTEAFF.

This rearrangement joins TRBV18 to TRBJ2-5; maybe TRBD2 (5 bases). Germline V lookup: CDR1 KGHSH, CDR2 LQKENI. The CDR3 is 13 residues long. Trimming removed 5 bases from V and 1 base from J, with 8 bases in between. CDR3 sequence: CASSTGSQETQYF. CDR3 nucleotide sequence: TGTGCCAGCTCAACGGGGAGCCAAGAGACCCAGTACTTC.

This clone occurred a few times. The chain joins TRBV19 to TRBJ2-5; 7 bases line up with TRBD2. CDR1 and CDR2 (germline): LNHDA, SQIVND (reference sequence). This CDR3 has 14 amino acids. The J segment lost 5 bases and the V segment lost 2 bases, leaving 5 bases of the junction unmatched. CDR3 in amino acids: CASSIRAGDETQYF. DNA of the CDR3: TGTGCCAGTAGTATAAGGGCGGGGGATGAGACCCAGTACTTC. The full variable domain, its missing parts supplied by reference TRBV19 and TRBJ2-5, is DGGITQSPKYLFRKEGQNVTLSCEQNLNHDAMYWYRQDPGQGLRLIYYSQIVNDFQKGDIAEGYSVSREKKESFPLTVTSAQKNPTAFYLCASSIRAGDETQYFGPGTRLLVL.

V is TRBV7-8 and J is TRBJ1-4; TRBD1 aligns across 8 bases. Germline CDR1 SGHVS, CDR2 FQNEAQ. V lost 6 bases to trimming and J lost 3 bases; unmatched junction nucleotides: 9. This CDR3 has 16 amino acids. The CDR3 DNA reads TGTGCCAGCAGGCTAGATCGGGGACAGGCTAATGAAAAACTGTTTTTT. It encodes CASRLDRGQANEKLFF.

The chain recombines TRBV30 with TRBJ2-1; the match to TRBD2 covers 12 bases. The CDR3 totals 15 residues. Trimming at V came to 1 base and at J to 5 bases, leaving 3 bases not matched to a gene. CDR1 and CDR2 (germline): GTSNPN, SVGIG (reference sequence). The CDR3 loop is CAWSGLAGDDNEQFF. CDR3 nucleotide sequence: TGTGCCTGGAGTGGACTAGCGGGGGATGACAATGAGCAGTTCTTC.

This sequence joins TRBV7-2 and TRBJ1-6; TRBD1 aligns across 11 bases. CDR1 is SGHTA, CDR2 FQGNSA, per germline. The CDR3 totals 16 residues. J was trimmed by 10 bases and V by 3 bases; bases with no gene match: 8. CDR3 amino acids: CASSLDRGRVDSPLHF. The CDR3 DNA is TGTGCCAGCAGCTTGGACAGGGGGCGGGTTGACTCACCCCTCCACTTT.

V is TRBV13 and J is TRBJ2-7; TRBD1 might be the D (7 bases). CDR3 size: 17 residues. The germline CDR1 and CDR2 sequences are PRHDT and FYEKMQ (reference sequence). Deletions cut 2 bases from V and 6 bases from J, with 23 bases between. CDR3 nucleotides: TGTGCCAGCAGCTTACGTAGCGGAGTTCCAGGGGGTGCCGAGCAGTACTTC. This gives the protein CASSLRSGVPGGAEQYF.

Comments on this clone: Additional DNA sequences in this sample encode the identical CDR3. The CDR3 spells CASSFSGNTEAFF. In nucleotides, the CDR3 is TGTGCCAGCAGTTTTTCAGGGAACACTGAAGCTTTCTTT. The chain carries TRBV12-3 or TRBV12-4 and TRBJ1-1; D is unresolved. The CDR3 consists of 13 residues. Trimming shortened V by 3 bases and J by 1 base, and 6 bases separated the two germline ends.

The count of this clone is one. The gene calls are TRBV2 and TRBJ1-6; 8 bases align to TRBD1. The CDR3 is made up of 14 amino acids. The V gene end was trimmed by 8 bases and the J gene end by 7 bases; junction bases not matched to a gene: 7. Looked up from germline, CDR1 is SNHLY and CDR2 is FYNNEI. The CDR3 here is CASGVGQANSPLHF. In DNA form, the CDR3 reads TGTGCCAGCGGGGTGGGACAGGCAAATTCACCCCTCCACTTT.

V and J are TRBV11-1 and TRBJ1-2; D is undetermined. Germline V gene lookup returns CDR1 SGHAT and CDR2 FQDESV (reference sequence). V was shortened by 3 bases and J by 3 bases, with 5 bases between the two germline ends. The CDR3 has 12 amino acids. CDR3: CASSLRDYGYTF. In DNA form, the CDR3 reads TGTGCCAGCAGCTTGCGGGACTATGGCTACACCTTC. Full variable domain (outside the CDR3, taken from reference TRBV11-1 and TRBJ1-2): EAEVAQSPRYKITEKSQAVAFWCDPISGHATLYWYRQILGQGPELLVQFQDESVVDDSQLPKDRFSAERLKGVDSTLKIQPAELGDSAMYLCASSLRDYGYTFGSGTRLTVV.